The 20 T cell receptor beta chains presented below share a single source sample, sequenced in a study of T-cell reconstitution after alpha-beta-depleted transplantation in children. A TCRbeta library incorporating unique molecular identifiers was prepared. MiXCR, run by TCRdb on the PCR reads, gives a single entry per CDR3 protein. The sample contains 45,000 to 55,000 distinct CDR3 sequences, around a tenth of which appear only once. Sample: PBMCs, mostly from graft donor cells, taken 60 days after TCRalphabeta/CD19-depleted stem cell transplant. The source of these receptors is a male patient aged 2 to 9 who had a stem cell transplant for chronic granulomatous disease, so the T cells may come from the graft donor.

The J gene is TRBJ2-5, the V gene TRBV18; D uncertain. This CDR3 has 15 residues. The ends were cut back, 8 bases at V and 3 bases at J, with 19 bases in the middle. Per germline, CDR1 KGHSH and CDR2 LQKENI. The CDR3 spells CASNILGRFEETQYF. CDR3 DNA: TGTGCCAGCAACATCCTCGGAAGGTTCGAAGAGACCCAGTACTTC.

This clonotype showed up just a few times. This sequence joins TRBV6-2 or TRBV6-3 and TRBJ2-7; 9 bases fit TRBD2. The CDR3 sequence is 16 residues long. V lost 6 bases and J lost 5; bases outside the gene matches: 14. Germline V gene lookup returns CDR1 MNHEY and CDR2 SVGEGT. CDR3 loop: CASSKRFGTSPNEQYF. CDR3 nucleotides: TGTGCCAGCAGCAAGCGATTTGGGACTAGCCCGAACGAGCAGTACTTC.

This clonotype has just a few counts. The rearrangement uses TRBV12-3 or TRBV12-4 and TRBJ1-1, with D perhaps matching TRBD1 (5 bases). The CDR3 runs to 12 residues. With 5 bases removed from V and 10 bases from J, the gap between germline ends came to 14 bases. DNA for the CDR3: TGTGCCAGCAGTCGACCGGGACGTGGAGCTTTCTTT. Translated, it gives CASSRPGRGAFF.

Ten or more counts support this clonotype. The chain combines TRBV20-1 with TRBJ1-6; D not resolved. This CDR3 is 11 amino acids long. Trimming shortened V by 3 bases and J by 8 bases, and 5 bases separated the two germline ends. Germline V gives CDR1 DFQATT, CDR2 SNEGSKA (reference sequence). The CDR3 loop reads CSARGDSPLHF. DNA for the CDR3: TGCAGTGCTAGGGGTGATTCACCCCTCCACTTT.

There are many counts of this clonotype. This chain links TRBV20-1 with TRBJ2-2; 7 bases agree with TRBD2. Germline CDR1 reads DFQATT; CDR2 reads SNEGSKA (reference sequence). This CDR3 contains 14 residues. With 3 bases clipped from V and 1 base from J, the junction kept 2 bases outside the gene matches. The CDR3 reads CSARRELNTGELFF. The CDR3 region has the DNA TGCAGTGCTAGGCGGGAGCTGAACACCGGGGAGCTGTTTTTT.

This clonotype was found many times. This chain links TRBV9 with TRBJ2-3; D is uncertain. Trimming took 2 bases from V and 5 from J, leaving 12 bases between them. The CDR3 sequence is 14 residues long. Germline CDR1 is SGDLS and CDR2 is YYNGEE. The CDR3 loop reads CASSVTPKGDTQYF. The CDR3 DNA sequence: TGTGCCAGCAGCGTTACACCGAAGGGAGATACGCAGTATTTT.

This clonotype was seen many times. Here the CDR3 reads CSARALVGEQFF. The CDR3 DNA reads as TGCAGTGCTAGAGCGCTAGTCGGTGAGCAGTTCTTC. V gene TRBV20-1 combines with J gene TRBJ2-1; D remains ambiguous. This CDR3 contains 12 residues. V was trimmed by 1 base and J by 9 bases, leaving 10 bases between them. Germline CDR1 DFQATT, CDR2 SNEGSKA (reference sequence).

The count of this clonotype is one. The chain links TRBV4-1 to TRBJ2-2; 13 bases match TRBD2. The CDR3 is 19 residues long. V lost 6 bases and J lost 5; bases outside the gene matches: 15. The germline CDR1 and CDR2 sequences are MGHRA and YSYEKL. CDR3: CASRRLPGLAGAGTGELFF. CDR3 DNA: TGCGCCAGCAGGCGGCTCCCCGGACTAGCGGGGGCAGGGACCGGGGAGCTGTTTTTT.

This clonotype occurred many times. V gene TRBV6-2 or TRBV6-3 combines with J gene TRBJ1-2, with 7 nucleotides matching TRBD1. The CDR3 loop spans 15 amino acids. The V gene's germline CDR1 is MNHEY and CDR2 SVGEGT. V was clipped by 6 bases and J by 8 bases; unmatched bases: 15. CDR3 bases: TGTGCCAGCAGAACCAGGGACAGATCTGTGGGAGGCTACACCTTC. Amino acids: CASRTRDRSVGGYTF.

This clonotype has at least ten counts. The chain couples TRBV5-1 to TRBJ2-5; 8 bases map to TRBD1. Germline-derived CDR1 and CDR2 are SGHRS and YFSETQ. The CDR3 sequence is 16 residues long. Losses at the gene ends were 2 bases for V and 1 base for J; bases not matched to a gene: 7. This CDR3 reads CASSFQGALSQETQYF. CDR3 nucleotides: TGCGCCAGCAGCTTTCAGGGGGCCCTATCCCAAGAGACCCAGTACTTC.

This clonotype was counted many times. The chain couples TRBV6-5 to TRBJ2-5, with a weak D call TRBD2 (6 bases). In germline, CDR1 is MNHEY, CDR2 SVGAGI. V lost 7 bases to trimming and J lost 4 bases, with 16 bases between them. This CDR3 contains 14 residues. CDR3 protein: CASKGERGGETQYF. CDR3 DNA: TGTGCCAGCAAAGGGGAGAGGGGAGGAGAGACCCAGTACTTC.

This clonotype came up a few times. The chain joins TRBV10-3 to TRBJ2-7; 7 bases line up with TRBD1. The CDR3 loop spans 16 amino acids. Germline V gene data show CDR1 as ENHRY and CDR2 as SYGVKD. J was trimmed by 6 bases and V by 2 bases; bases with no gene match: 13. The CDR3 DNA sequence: TGTGCCATCAGTGAGCCCTCGAGGGGTTCAGGGGGCGAGCAGTACTTC. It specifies CAISEPSRGSGGEQYF.

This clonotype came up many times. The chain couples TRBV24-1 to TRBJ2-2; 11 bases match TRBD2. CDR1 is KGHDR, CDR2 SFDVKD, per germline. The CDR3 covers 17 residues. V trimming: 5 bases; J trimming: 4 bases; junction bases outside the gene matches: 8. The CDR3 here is CATSGPLAGDSTGELFF. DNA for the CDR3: TGTGCCACCAGTGGCCCACTAGCGGGAGATAGCACCGGGGAGCTGTTTTTT.

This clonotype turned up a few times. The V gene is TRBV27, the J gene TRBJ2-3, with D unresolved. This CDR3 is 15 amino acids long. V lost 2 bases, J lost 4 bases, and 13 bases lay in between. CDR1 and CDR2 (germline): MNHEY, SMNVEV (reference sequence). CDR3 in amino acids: CASSLMASRSDTQYF. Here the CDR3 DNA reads TGTGCCAGCAGTTTAATGGCGTCTAGATCAGATACGCAGTATTTT.

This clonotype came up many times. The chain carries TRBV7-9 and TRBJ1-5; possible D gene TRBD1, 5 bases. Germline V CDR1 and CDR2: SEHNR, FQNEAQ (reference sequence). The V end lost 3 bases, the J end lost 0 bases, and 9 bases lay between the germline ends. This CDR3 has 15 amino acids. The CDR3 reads CASSLSGGSNQPQHF. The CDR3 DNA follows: TGTGCCAGCAGCTTGAGCGGGGGTAGCAATCAGCCCCAGCATTTT.

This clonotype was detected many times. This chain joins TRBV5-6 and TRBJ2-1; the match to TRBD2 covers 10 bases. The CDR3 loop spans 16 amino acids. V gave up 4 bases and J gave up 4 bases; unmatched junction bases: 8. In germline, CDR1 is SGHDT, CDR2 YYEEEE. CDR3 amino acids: CASSRVSGRVYNEQFF. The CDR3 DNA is TGTGCCAGCAGCCGAGTAAGCGGGAGGGTTTACAATGAGCAGTTCTTC.

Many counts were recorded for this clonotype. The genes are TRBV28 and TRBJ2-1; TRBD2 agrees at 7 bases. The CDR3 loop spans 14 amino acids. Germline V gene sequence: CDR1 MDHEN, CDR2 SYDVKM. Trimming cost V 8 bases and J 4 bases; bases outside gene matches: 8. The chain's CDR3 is CASRPGLPYNEQFF. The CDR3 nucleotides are TGTGCCAGCCGACCGGGACTACCATACAATGAGCAGTTCTTC. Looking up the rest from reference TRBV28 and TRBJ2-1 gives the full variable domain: DVKVTQSSRYLVKRTGEKVFLECVQDMDHENMFWYRQDPGLGLRLIYFSYDVKMKEKGDIPEGYSVSREKKERFSLILESASTNQTSMYLCASRPGLPYNEQFFGPGTRLTVL.

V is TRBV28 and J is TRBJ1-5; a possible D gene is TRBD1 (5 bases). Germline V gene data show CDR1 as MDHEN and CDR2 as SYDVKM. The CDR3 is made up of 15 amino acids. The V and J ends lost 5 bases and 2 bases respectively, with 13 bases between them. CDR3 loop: CASSLEGLGNQPQHF. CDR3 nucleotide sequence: TGTGCCAGCAGTCTCGAGGGGCTGGGCAATCAGCCCCAGCATTTT.

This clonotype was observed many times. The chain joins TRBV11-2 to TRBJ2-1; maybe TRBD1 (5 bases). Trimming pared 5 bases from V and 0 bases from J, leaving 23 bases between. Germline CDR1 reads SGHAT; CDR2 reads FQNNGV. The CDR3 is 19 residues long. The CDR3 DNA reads TGTGCCAGCAGCCAGGGCCTCCTACTGACCCCGAGCTCCTACAATGAGCAGTTCTTC. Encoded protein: CASSQGLLLTPSSYNEQFF. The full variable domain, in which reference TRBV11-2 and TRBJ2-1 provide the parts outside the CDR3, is EAGVAQSPRYKIIEKRQSVAFWCNPISGHATLYWYQQILGQGPKLLIQFQNNGVVDDSQLPKDRFSAERLKGVDSTLKIQPAKLEDSAVYLCASSQGLLLTPSSYNEQFFGPGTRLTVL.

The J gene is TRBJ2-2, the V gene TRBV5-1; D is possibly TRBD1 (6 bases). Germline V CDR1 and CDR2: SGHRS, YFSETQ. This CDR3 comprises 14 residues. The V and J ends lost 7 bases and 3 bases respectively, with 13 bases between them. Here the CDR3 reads CASLDSLDTGELFF. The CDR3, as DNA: TGCGCCAGCTTGGACAGTTTGGACACCGGGGAGCTGTTTTTT.